A selection of T cell receptor beta chains follows, all from one sample in a study of blood T cell repertoires in COVID-19. Clones were read by immunoSEQ multiplex PCR, and TCRdb kept only the in-frame ones, dropping some. The repertoire consists of some 300,000 clones, with 85% to 90% occurring once and the leading ten covering 2.5% to 3%. The sequenced material came from PBMCs or T cells enriched from blood (not recorded which). The origin of the receptors is a woman in her forties or fifties who had been exposed to COVID-19. CDR3s include the opening cysteine and the closing phenylalanine or tryptophan. Each record gives: clone size, J gene, D gene, V gene, CDR3 DNA, CDR3 protein. The D gene is left open where the match is weak. Not all rows give a size; the values are once, few, many and, for expanded clones, a class.

.	TRBJ1-2	.	TRBV28	TGTGCCAGCAGTTTATCGGTGACTAACTATGGCTACACCTTC	CASSLSVTNYGYTF
once	TRBJ1-2	.	TRBV6-5	TGTGCCAGCAGTTACCGGCCAACTCGGGATTATGGCTACACCTTC	CASSYRPTRDYGYTF
.	TRBJ1-5	.	TRBV5-5	TGTGCCAGCAGCTTGGGTACTCCCCGGAATCAGCCCCAGCATTTT	CASSLGTPRNQPQHF
.	TRBJ1-5	.	TRBV29-1	TGCAGCGTTGAAGAGAACAGGAATCAGCCCCAGCATTTT	CSVEENRNQPQHF
.	TRBJ2-6	TRBD1	TRBV27	TGTGCCAGCAGTCCGGGACAGGGGGCGCGGGCGGGGGCCAACGTCCTGACTTTC	CASSPGQGARAGANVLTF
.	TRBJ1-5	.	TRBV2	TGTGCCAGCAGTGAAAGGGGAAGGGTAGGTCAGCCCCAGCATTTT	CASSERGRVGQPQHF
.	TRBJ2-7	TRBD1	TRBV3-1/TRBV3-2	TGTGCCAGCAGCTTATTCCCTGACAGGGGCGACGGCGAGCAGTACTTC	CASSLFPDRGDGEQYF
once	TRBJ1-4	TRBD1	TRBV14	TGTGCCAGCGGTAGACAGGGAACGAATGAAAAACTGTTTTTT	CASGRQGTNEKLFF
.	TRBJ1-5	TRBD1	TRBV19	TGTGCCACCTGCGGTCAGGGGGCGTTTCAGCCCCAGCATTTT	CATCGQGAFQPQHF
once	TRBJ1-4	TRBD1	TRBV6-4	TGTGCCAGCAGCAAGGGACAGGGGGCGGAAAAACTGTTTTTT	CASSKGQGAEKLFF
once	TRBJ1-1	TRBD1	TRBV24-1	TGTGCCACCAGCACAGGGGGCAGAGCTTTCTTT	CATSTGGRAFF
.	TRBJ2-7	.	TRBV19	TGTGCCAGTAGTATAGCCCGTACCTACGAGCAGTACTTC	CASSIARTYEQYF
.	TRBJ2-1	.	TRBV5-5	TGTGCCAGCAGCCAGTGGGGGGGCTCCCCCTCCTACAATGAGCAGTTCTTC	CASSQWGGSPSYNEQFF
few	TRBJ2-2	.	TRBV2	TGTGCCAGCGTCCGGACTCCTTACACCGGGGAGCTGTTTTTT	CASVRTPYTGELFF
.	TRBJ2-1	TRBD2	TRBV4-1	TGCGCCAGCAGCCAAGGGGGACTAGCAGCGTTCTACAATGAGCAGTTCTTC	CASSQGGLAAFYNEQFF
.	TRBJ1-5	TRBD1	TRBV28	TGTGCCAGCAGCATGGGGGACAGGGATAGCCAGCCCCAGCATTTT	CASSMGDRDSQPQHF
.	TRBJ1-1	.	TRBV19	TGTGCCAGTAGTATTATTTCGAACACTGAAGCTTTCTTT	CASSIISNTEAFF
.	TRBJ2-3	.	TRBV19	TGTGCCAGTAGCCACCCACTAGCCGCTCTTACAGATACGCAGTATTTT	CASSHPLAALTDTQYF
.	TRBJ2-7	TRBD1	TRBV11-2	TGTGCCAGCGGGGAATCCGGGACAGGGGGCTCCCACGAGCAGTACTTC	CASGESGTGGSHEQYF
.	TRBJ2-7	.	TRBV27	TGTGCCAGCAGTCCGAGGCAGACCTACGAGCAGTACTTC	CASSPRQTYEQYF
.	TRBJ1-2	.	TRBV27	TGTGCCAGCAGTTTCGGCAGGGACTATGGCTACACCTTC	CASSFGRDYGYTF
.	TRBJ2-3	TRBD2	TRBV11-2	TGTGCCAGCAGCCAAACTAGCGGGGGACCCACTAGCACAGATACGCAGTATTTT	CASSQTSGGPTSTDTQYF
.	TRBJ1-4	.	TRBV7-9	TGTGCCAGCAGCTTAGAGAGCGTTGAAAAACTGTTTTTT	CASSLESVEKLFF
.	TRBJ2-1	TRBD2	TRBV19	TGTGCCAGTAGTCCAGCCCGGGGGGGCAAAGATGAGCAGTTCTTC	CASSPARGGKDEQFF
.	TRBJ2-7	.	TRBV5-4	TGTGCCAGCAGCGTGGGACTCTACGAGCAGTACTTC	CASSVGLYEQYF
.	TRBJ1-5	TRBD1	TRBV20-1	TGCAGTGCTAGTAACACCAGAACTACAGGGGGGTTTCGGCCCCAGCATTTT	CSASNTRTTGGFRPQHF
.	TRBJ1-6	TRBD1	TRBV15	TGTGCCACCAGCGGCACGACAGGGTTTAATTCACCCCTCCACTTT	CATSGTTGFNSPLHF